Listed below are T cell receptor beta chains from one sample, sequenced in a study of blood T cell repertoires in COVID-19. The table came from immunoSEQ multiplex PCR; TCRdb's copy has only in-frame clones and leaves some out. The sample holds about 480,000 clones, roughly nine tenths seen once. The sequencing sample was made of PBMCs or T cells enriched from blood (not recorded which). These receptors were taken from a woman aged 55-69 years who had recovered from COVID-19. Both conserved end residues are part of each CDR3. The order of the fields is clone size, J gene, D gene, CDR3 length, V gene, CDR3 DNA, CDR3 protein. The D gene is left open where the match is weak. Part of the rows lack a size; the others show once, few, many or a class for expanded clones.

>NA|TRBJ1-2|NA|15|TRBV15
TGTGCCACCAGCAGACCAGGGGCAGCTAACTATGGCTACACCTTC
CATSRPGAANYGYTF
>NA|TRBJ2-7|TRBD2|12|TRBV27
TGTGCCAGCGCGGGGGGGCCCCACGAGCAGTACTTC
CASAGGPHEQYF
>NA|TRBJ2-2|NA|15|TRBV19
TGTGCCAGTAGAGGATACAGATGGGACACCGGGGAGCTGTTTTTT
CASRGYRWDTGELFF
>few|TRBJ1-2|NA|13|TRBV2
TGTGCCAGCACCCCGACAGAGTATTCAGGCTACACCTTC
CASTPTEYSGYTF
>NA|TRBJ2-3|NA|14|TRBV10-3
TGTGCCATCAGTGTCGGACAGTTGGGCGATACGCAGTATTTT
CAISVGQLGDTQYF
>NA|TRBJ2-3|TRBD2|18|TRBV5-1
TGCGCCAGCAGCTTGGCGGTTTCAGCGGGGGGGCGAGCAGATACGCAGTATTTT
CASSLAVSAGGRADTQYF
>once|TRBJ1-1|NA|14|TRBV6-5
TGTGCCAGCTCCCCAGGAGGGGCGGACACTGAAGCTTTCTTT
CASSPGGADTEAFF
>NA|TRBJ1-5|NA|14|TRBV6-1
TGTGCCAGCAGTGAAAACGCAGGGTATACGCCCCAGCATTTT
CASSENAGYTPQHF
>NA|TRBJ2-4|NA|12|TRBV3-1/TRBV3-2
TGTGCCAGCAGCCGGTCGACTAGTAGGCTGTACTTC
CASSRSTSRLYF
>NA|TRBJ1-2|TRBD1|17|TRBV3-1/TRBV3-2
TGTGCCAGCAGCACCCGCAGGACAGGGGGCACCAACTATGGCTACACCTTC
CASSTRRTGGTNYGYTF
>NA|TRBJ1-2|TRBD1|16|TRBV5-4
TGTGCCAGCAGCTTGTACTATCGACAGGGGATCGACGGCTACACCTTC
CASSLYYRQGIDGYTF
>NA|TRBJ2-3|TRBD2|16|TRBV6-5
TGTGCCAGCAGTTACTCGCCTAGCGGGGGGAGGGATACGCAGTATTTT
CASSYSPSGGRDTQYF
>NA|TRBJ2-3|NA|14|TRBV10-2
TGCGCCAGCCTTCGGACTCCGCTGTTGGATACGCAGTATTTT
CASLRTPLLDTQYF
>NA|TRBJ2-2|TRBD2|15|TRBV6-2/TRBV6-3
TGTGCCAGCAGTTCGGGACTAGGGAACACCGGGGAGCTGTTTTTT
CASSSGLGNTGELFF
>NA|TRBJ1-5|NA|16|TRBV19
TGTGCCAGTAGTATAGGGGCACTTTATAGCAATCAGCCCCAGCATTTT
CASSIGALYSNQPQHF
>NA|TRBJ1-5|TRBD1|17|TRBV25-1
TGTGCCAGCAGTTTAGAAGGACAGGATCGGGACAATCAGCCCCAGCATTTT
CASSLEGQDRDNQPQHF
>NA|TRBJ1-6|TRBD1|14|TRBV6-5
TGTGCCAGCCAGGGCGGACAGGGGAATTCACCCCTCCACTTT
CASQGGQGNSPLHF
>NA|TRBJ1-3|NA|14|TRBV7-2
TGTGCCAGCGGACTTTGGGGTTCTGGAAACACCATATATTTT
CASGLWGSGNTIYF
>once|TRBJ2-1|TRBD2|18|TRBV7-2
TGTGCCAGCAGCTTAACGGGACTAGCGGGGAGCTCCTACAATGAGCAGTTCTTC
CASSLTGLAGSSYNEQFF
>NA|TRBJ1-1|NA|11|TRBV6-5
TGTGCCAGCAGTTCATCAGGGGCAGCTTTCTTT
CASSSSGAAFF
>NA|TRBJ2-1|TRBD2|16|TRBV7-7
TGTGCTAGCAGCCCGGGACTAGCGGGGGGCGGTAATGAGCAGTTCTTC
CASSPGLAGGGNEQFF